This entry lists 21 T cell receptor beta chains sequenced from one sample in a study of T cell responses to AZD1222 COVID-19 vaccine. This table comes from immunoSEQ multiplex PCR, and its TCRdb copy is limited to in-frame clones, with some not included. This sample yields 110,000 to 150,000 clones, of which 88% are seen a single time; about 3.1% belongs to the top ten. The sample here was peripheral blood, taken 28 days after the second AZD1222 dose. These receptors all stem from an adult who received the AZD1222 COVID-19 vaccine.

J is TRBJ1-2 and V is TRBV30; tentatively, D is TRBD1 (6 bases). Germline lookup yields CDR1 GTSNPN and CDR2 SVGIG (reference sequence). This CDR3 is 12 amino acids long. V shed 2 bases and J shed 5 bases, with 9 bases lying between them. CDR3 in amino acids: CAWSQGYYGYTF. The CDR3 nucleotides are TGTGCCTGGAGTCAGGGGTATTATGGCTACACCTTC.

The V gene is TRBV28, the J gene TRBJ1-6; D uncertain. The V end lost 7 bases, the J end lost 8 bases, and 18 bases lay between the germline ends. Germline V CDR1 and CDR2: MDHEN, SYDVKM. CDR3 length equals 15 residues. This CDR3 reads CASTAPYGEDSPLHF. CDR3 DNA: TGTGCCAGCACAGCCCCCTACGGAGAGGATTCACCCCTCCACTTT. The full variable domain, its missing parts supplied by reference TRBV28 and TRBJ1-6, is DVKVTQSSRYLVKRTGEKVFLECVQDMDHENMFWYRQDPGLGLRLIYFSYDVKMKEKGDIPEGYSVSREKKERFSLILESASTNQTSMYLCASTAPYGEDSPLHFGNGTRLTVT.

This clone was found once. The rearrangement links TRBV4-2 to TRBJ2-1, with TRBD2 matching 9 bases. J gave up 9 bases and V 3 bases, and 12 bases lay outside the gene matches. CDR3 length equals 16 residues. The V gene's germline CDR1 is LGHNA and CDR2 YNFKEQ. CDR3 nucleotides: TGTGCCAGCAGCCAGGTTAGCGGGAGAGTGGGCGGTGAGCAGTTCTTC. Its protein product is CASSQVSGRVGGEQFF.

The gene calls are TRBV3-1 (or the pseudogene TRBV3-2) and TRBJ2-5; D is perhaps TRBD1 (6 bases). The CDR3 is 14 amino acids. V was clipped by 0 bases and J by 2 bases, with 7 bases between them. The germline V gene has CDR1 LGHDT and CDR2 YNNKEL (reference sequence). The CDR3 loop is CASSQEGGQETQYF. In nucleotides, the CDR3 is TGTGCCAGCAGCCAAGAAGGGGGTCAAGAGACCCAGTACTTC.

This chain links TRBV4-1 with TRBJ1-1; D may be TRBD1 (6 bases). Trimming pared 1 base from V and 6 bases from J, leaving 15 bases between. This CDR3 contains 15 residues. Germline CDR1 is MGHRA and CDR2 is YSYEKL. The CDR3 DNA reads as TGCGCCAGCAGCCAAGGTCAAACCAGGGGACCTGAAGCTTTCTTT. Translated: CASSQGQTRGPEAFF.

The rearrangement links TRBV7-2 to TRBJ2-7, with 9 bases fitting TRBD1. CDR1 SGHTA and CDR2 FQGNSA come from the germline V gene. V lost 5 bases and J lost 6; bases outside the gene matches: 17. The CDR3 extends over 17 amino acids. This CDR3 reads CASSRAGPGQGRGEQYF. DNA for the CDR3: TGTGCCAGCAGCCGCGCAGGACCGGGACAGGGTAGGGGCGAGCAGTACTTC. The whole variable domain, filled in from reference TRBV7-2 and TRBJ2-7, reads GAGVSQSPSNKVTEKGKDVELRCDPISGHTALYWYRQSLGQGLEFLIYFQGNSAPDKSGLPSDRFSAERTGGSVSTLTIQRTQQEDSAVYLCASSRAGPGQGRGEQYFGPGTRLTVT.

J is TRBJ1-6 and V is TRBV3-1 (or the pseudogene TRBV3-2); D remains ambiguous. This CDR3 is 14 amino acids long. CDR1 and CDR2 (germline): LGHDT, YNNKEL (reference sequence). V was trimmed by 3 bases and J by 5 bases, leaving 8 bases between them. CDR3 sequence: CASSQKANNSPLHF. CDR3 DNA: TGTGCCAGCAGCCAGAAGGCCAATAATTCACCCCTCCACTTT.

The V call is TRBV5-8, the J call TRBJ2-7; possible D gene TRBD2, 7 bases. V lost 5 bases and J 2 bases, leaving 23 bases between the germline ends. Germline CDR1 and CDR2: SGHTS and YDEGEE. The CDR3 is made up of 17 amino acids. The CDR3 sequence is CASRRGGGGAVAYEQYF. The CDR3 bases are TGTGCCAGCAGACGTGGAGGTGGGGGGGCGGTCGCCTACGAGCAGTACTTC.

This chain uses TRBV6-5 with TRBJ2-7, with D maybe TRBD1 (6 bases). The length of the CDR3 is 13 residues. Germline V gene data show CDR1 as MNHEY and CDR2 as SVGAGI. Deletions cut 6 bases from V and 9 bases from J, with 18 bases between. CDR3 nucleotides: TGTGCCAGCAGAAAACCTACAGGGCTGGGGCAGTACTTC. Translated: CASRKPTGLGQYF.

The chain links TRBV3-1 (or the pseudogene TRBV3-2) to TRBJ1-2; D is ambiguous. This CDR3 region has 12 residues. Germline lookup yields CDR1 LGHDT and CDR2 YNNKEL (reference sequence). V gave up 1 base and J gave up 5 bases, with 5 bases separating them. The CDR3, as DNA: TGTGCCAGCAGCCAAGCCAATTATGGCTACACCTTC. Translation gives CASSQANYGYTF.

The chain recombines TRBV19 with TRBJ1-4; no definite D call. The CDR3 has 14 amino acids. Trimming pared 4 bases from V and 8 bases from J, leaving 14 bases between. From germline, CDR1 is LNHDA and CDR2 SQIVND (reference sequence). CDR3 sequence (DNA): TGTGCCAGTAGTAAGACTCAAAGCACAGAAAAACTGTTTTTT. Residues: CASSKTQSTEKLFF.

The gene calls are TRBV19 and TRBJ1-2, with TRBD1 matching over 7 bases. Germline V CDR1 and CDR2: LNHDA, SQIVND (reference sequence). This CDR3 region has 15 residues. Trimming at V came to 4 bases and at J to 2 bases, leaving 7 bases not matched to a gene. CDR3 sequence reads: CASSKTGNANYGYTF. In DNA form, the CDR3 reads TGTGCCAGTAGTAAGACAGGGAATGCAAACTATGGCTACACCTTC.

The CDR3 DNA is TGTGCCAGTAGTCGGGGACAGGAGGAAGAGACCCAGTACTTC. The encoded protein is CASSRGQEEETQYF. The chain carries TRBV19 and TRBJ2-5; 8 bases agree with TRBD1. Losses at the gene ends were 5 bases for V and 3 bases for J; bases not matched to a gene: 5. Germline-derived CDR1 and CDR2 are LNHDA and SQIVND (reference sequence). There are 14 residues in the CDR3.

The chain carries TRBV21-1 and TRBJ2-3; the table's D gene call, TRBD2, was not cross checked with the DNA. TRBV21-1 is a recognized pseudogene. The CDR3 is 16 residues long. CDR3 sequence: CASSKTTSASTDTQYF. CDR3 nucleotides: TGTGCCAGCAGCAAAACTACTAGCGCAAGCACAGATACGCAGTATTTT.

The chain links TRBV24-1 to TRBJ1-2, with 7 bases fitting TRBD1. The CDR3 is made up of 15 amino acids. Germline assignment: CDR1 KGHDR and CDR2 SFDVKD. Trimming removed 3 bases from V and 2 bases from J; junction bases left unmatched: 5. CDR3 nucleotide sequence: TGTGCCACCAGTGATCCGACAGGGCCGAACTATGGCTACACCTTC. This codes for CATSDPTGPNYGYTF.

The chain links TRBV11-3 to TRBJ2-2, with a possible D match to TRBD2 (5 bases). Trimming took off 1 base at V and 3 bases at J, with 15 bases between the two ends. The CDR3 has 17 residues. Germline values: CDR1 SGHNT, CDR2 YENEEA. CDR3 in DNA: TGTGCCAGCAGCTTAGGACTGGCAGAGGGAGACACCGGGGAGCTGTTTTTT. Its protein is CASSLGLAEGDTGELFF.

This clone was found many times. CDR3 loop: CASSLANEQFF. In nucleotides, the CDR3 is TGTGCCAGCAGCTTGGCAAATGAGCAGTTCTTC. V gene TRBV5-4 combines with J gene TRBJ2-1, with D unclear. Germline V gives CDR1 SGHNT, CDR2 YYREEE (reference sequence). V shed 0 bases and J shed 7 bases, with 2 bases lying between them. The CDR3 consists of 11 residues.

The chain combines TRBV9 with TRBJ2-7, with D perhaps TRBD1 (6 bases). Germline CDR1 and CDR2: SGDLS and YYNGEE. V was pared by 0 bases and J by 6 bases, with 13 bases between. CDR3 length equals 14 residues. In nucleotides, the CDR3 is TGTGCCAGCAGCGTAGGTGGGGGCTCCCGCGAGCAGTACTTC. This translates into CASSVGGGSREQYF.

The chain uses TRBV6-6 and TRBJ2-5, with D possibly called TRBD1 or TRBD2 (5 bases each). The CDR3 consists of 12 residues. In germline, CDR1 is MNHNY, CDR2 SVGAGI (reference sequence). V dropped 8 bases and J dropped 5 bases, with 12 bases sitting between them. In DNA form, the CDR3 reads TGTGCCAGCGGGGGTACGAGGGAGACCCAGTACTTC. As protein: CASGGTRETQYF.

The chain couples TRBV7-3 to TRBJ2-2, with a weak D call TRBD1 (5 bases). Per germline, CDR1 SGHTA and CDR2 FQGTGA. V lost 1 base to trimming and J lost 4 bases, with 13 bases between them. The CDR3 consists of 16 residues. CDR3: CASSLMRQGGTGELFF. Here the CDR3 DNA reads TGTGCCAGCAGCTTAATGAGGCAGGGTGGCACCGGGGAGCTGTTTTTT.

As DNA, the CDR3 is TGTGCCAGCAGCCCTAGCGGTGGGGGATTCGGCTACACCTTC. Encoded protein: CASSPSGGGFGYTF. The V call is TRBV28, the J call TRBJ1-2, with D maybe TRBD1 (5 bases). Germline assignment: CDR1 MDHEN and CDR2 SYDVKM. Between the trimmed V and J ends, which lost 6 bases and 8 bases, there was a span of 19 bases. The CDR3 consists of 14 residues.